These 7 T cell receptor beta chains share one sample of origin, sequenced in a study of T cells in localized non-small cell lung cancer. Here immunoSEQ multiplex PCR was the method, and the copy in TCRdb shows in-frame clones only, minus some. The sample gives roughly 66,000 clones, around 90% of which show up once; over 1.5% is in the top ten. This specimen consisted of peripheral blood, obtained before any cancer treatment. These receptor sequences come from a woman aged 35 to 75 with stage I lung adenocarcinoma.

V and J are TRBV2 and TRBJ2-1, with D possibly being TRBD1 (7 bases). CDR1 SNHLY and CDR2 FYNNEI come from the germline V gene. The CDR3 sequence is 13 residues long. Trimming stripped 6 bases from V and 8 bases from J, with 14 bases between. CDR3 sequence: CASRWGRGDEQFF. CDR3 nucleotides: TGTGCCAGCAGGTGGGGCAGGGGGGATGAGCAGTTCTTC.

This clone was observed once. CDR3 nucleotide sequence: TGTGCCAGCAGTTATACTAGTAGTAGTACGCAGTATTTT. Amino acid sequence: CASSYTSSSTQYF. The chain has TRBV28 and TRBJ2-3; maybe TRBD2 (5 bases). V was cut by 4 bases and J by 8 bases, with 13 bases left in between. The CDR3 spans 13 residues. Germline V lookup: CDR1 MDHEN, CDR2 SYDVKM.

This chain connects TRBV6-5 to TRBJ1-5; TRBD1 matches at 7 bases. Germline values: CDR1 MNHEY, CDR2 SVGAGI. V was pared by 0 bases and J by 5 bases, with 1 base of the junction left unmatched. There are 14 residues in the CDR3. DNA for the CDR3: TGTGCCAGCAGTTACTCAGGGGGCGATCAGCCCCAGCATTTT. This gives the protein CASSYSGGDQPQHF.

This clone was found once. The J gene is TRBJ1-2, the V gene TRBV30; D is uncertain. The ends were cut back, 0 bases at V and 8 bases at J, with 10 bases in the middle. This CDR3 is built from 12 residues. Germline lookup yields CDR1 GTSNPN and CDR2 SVGIG (reference sequence). The CDR3 protein is CAWSVVPDGYTF. The CDR3 nucleotides are TGTGCCTGGAGTGTAGTCCCTGACGGCTACACCTTC.

This rearrangement joins TRBV5-1 to TRBJ1-1; D uncertain. V was clipped by 4 bases and J by 0 bases, with 16 bases between them. The CDR3 is 16 amino acids. Germline V CDR1 and CDR2: SGHRS, YFSETQ. The CDR3 nucleotides read TGCGCCAGCAGCCTTAACAGCGTCCTTATGAACACTGAAGCTTTCTTT. Translating it yields CASSLNSVLMNTEAFF.

The chain carries TRBV7-9 and TRBJ2-2; maybe TRBD1 (5 bases). Germline V gene data show CDR1 as SEHNR and CDR2 as FQNEAQ (reference sequence). This CDR3 comprises 12 residues. V dropped 2 bases and J dropped 7 bases, with 5 bases sitting between them. CDR3 residues: CASSLQGGELFF. CDR3 bases: TGTGCCAGCAGCTTACAGGGCGGGGAGCTGTTTTTT. Using reference TRBV7-9 and TRBJ2-2 for the parts outside the CDR3, the full variable domain is DTGVSQNPRHKITKRGQNVTFRCDPISEHNRLYWYRQTLGQGPEFLTYFQNEAQLEKSRLLSDRFSAERPKGSFSTLEIQRTEQGDSAMYLCASSLQGGELFFGEGSRLTVL.

The chain joins TRBV5-1 to TRBJ2-3, with unresolved D. The CDR3 has 14 residues. V was cut by 4 bases and J by 0 bases, with 9 bases left in between. Germline values: CDR1 SGHRS, CDR2 YFSETQ. In DNA form, the CDR3 reads TGCGCCAGCAGCCCGGACCCTAGCACAGATACGCAGTATTTT. This codes for CASSPDPSTDTQYF.